The 12 T cell receptor beta chains below were found in one sample sequenced in a study of vaccination effects on CD4 cells after COVID-19. It was after 10 days of culture that CD4+ T cells were isolated. Their recognized antigens are unknown. Only in-frame clones appear in the TCRdb table, and some are missing; sequencing was by immunoSEQ multiplex PCR. The sample records some 28,000 clones, about 60% being singletons. This material consisted of CD4+ T cells from PBMCs cultured without peptide, taken before COVID-19 vaccination. These receptors were collected from a human donor who received a COVID-19 vaccine.

The chain links TRBV12-2 to TRBJ2-3; the table's D call, TRBD2, was not checked against the DNA. TRBV12-2 is deemed a pseudogene. The CDR3 extends over 14 amino acids. CDR3 coding DNA: TGTGCCCCCGCAGAGGGAGAGGTTCCAGATACGCAGTATTTT. Protein: CAPAEGEVPDTQYF.

The chain has TRBV6-1 and TRBJ2-2, with a tentative D call TRBD1 (6 bases). CDR3 length: 18 residues. Germline V lookup: CDR1 MNHNS, CDR2 SASEGT. The V end was cut by 0 bases, the J end by 2 bases, with 16 bases between. The CDR3 protein is CASSEALLGGANTGELFF. The CDR3 DNA reads TGTGCCAGCAGTGAAGCGCTGTTAGGGGGAGCAAACACCGGGGAGCTGTTTTTT.

The V and J genes are TRBV5-1 and TRBJ1-4; tentative D call: TRBD1 (5 bases). The CDR3 consists of 14 residues. Germline V gives CDR1 SGHRS, CDR2 YFSETQ. The germline V and J ends were trimmed by 4 bases and 5 bases, with 12 bases remaining between them. The CDR3 nucleotides read TGCGCCAGCAGCCCTAGACAGTTAAATGAAAAACTGTTTTTT. It translates to CASSPRQLNEKLFF.

The chain combines TRBV19 with TRBJ1-4; 9 nucleotides match TRBD1. The V gene end was trimmed by 10 bases and the J gene end by 8 bases; junction bases not matched to a gene: 8. CDR1 is LNHDA and CDR2 is SQIVND in the germline V gene (reference sequence). This CDR3 is built from 13 residues. The CDR3 bases are TGTGCCACCAACAGGGGGCTTAACGAAAAACTGTTTTTT. Protein sequence: CATNRGLNEKLFF.

The chain has TRBV4-1 and TRBJ1-4; D is undetermined. The CDR3 extends over 13 amino acids. Trimming removed 0 bases from V and 6 bases from J, with 5 bases in between. Germline V lookup: CDR1 MGHRA, CDR2 YSYEKL. CDR3 sequence (DNA): TGCGCCAGCAGCCAAGACAGATATGAAAAACTGTTTTTT. It encodes CASSQDRYEKLFF.

This clone came up a few times. The chain has TRBV2 and TRBJ2-7; 8 bases are a match to TRBD1. Per the germline V gene, CDR1 is SNHLY and CDR2 is FYNNEI. The trim removed 5 bases at V and 5 bases at J, leaving 8 bases unmatched. CDR3 length: 14 amino acids. The CDR3 here is CASSYRTGTHEQYF. CDR3 bases: TGTGCCAGCAGTTATAGGACAGGGACCCACGAGCAGTACTTC.

The chain joins TRBV12-3 or TRBV12-4 to TRBJ2-5; D gene unclear. Trimming pared 2 bases from V and 5 bases from J, leaving 9 bases between. This CDR3 is built from 13 residues. CDR3 residues: CASSLKRMETQYF. DNA of the CDR3: TGTGCCAGCAGTTTAAAGAGGATGGAGACCCAGTACTTC.

The genes are TRBV12-3 or TRBV12-4 and TRBJ2-5; no definite D call. CDR3 size: 12 residues. Trimming took off 6 bases at V and 5 bases at J, with 10 bases between the two ends. CDR3 bases: TGTGCCAGCAGCCTCTCACGTGAGACCCAGTACTTC. This gives the protein CASSLSRETQYF.

V and J are TRBV30 and TRBJ1-5; maybe TRBD1 (5 bases). V was clipped by 1 base and J by 5 bases, with 6 bases between them. CDR3 length: 12 amino acids. Per germline, CDR1 GTSNPN and CDR2 SVGIG (reference sequence). CDR3 nucleotides: TGTGCCTGGAGTGGAGGGGATCAGCCCCAGCATTTT. Amino acid sequence: CAWSGGDQPQHF.

The chain uses TRBV24-1 and TRBJ2-2; 11 bases line up with TRBD1. Germline CDR1 is KGHDR and CDR2 is SFDVKD. The CDR3 extends over 14 amino acids. V was pared by 11 bases and J by 2 bases, with 3 bases of the junction left unmatched. The CDR3 DNA is TGTGCCATCCGGACAGGGGGCAACACCGGGGAGCTGTTTTTT. It encodes CAIRTGGNTGELFF.

The rearrangement uses TRBV6-5 and TRBJ1-4; TRBD1 matches 10 bases. The CDR3 contains 16 residues. Trimming removed 2 bases from V and 8 bases from J; junction bases left unmatched: 8. The germline CDR1 and CDR2 sequences are MNHEY and SVGAGI. The CDR3 here is CASSYRTGGGKEKLFF. As DNA, the CDR3 is TGTGCCAGCAGTTACCGGACAGGGGGGGGGAAAGAAAAACTGTTTTTT.

This clone was counted a few times. The rearrangement joins TRBV10-1 to TRBJ2-3; 7 nucleotides agree with TRBD1. CDR1 is WNHNN and CDR2 is SYGVQD in the germline V gene (reference sequence). The CDR3 totals 14 residues. Trimming removed 3 bases from V and 6 bases from J; junction bases left unmatched: 6. The CDR3 is CASSEGTDQDTQYF. In DNA form, the CDR3 reads TGCGCCAGCAGTGAAGGGACAGACCAGGATACGCAGTATTTT.